This T cell receptor (beta chain) appears in the sequencing data of a study of blood T cells in healthy people across ages. This clonotype was seen a single time. CDR3 length: 16 amino acids. Germline V CDR1 and CDR2: SGHTA, FQGNSA. V shed 5 bases and J 6 bases; nucleotides not matched to a gene: 10. Sample-barcoded 5' priming and a J-beta primer mix drove a second PCR of roughly 7 to 11 cycles. TCRdb fed the 5' RACE reads into MiXCR, producing one record per CDR3 protein. Altogether over 950,000 distinct CDR3 sequences are present, roughly 51% being singletons, with the ten largest covering around a fifth.

J is TRBJ2-2 and V is TRBV7-2; 9 positions agree with TRBD2. The sequence was collected from a woman aged 60-75 years in good health. Sequenced: blood. Here the CDR3 DNA reads TGTGCCAGCAGCGCTGCGGGAGGGCCGTTCTCCGGGGAGCTGTTTTTT. Amino acid sequence: CASSAAGGPFSGELFF.